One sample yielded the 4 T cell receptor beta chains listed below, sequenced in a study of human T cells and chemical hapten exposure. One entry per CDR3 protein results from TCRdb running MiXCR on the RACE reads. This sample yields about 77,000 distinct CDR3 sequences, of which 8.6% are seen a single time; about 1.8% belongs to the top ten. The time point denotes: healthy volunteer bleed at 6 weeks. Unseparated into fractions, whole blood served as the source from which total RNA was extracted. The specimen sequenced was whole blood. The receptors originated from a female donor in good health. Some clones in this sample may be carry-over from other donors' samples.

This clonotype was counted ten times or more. For the CDR3, the DNA is TGTGCCAGCAGCTTCCCCAGCTCACCCCTCCACTTT. Residues: CASSFPSSPLHF. The rearrangement joins TRBV7-9 to TRBJ1-6; no firm D call. Trimming left V 3 bases short and J 10 bases short, with 7 bases between. Germline loops: CDR1 SEHNR, CDR2 FQNEAQ (reference sequence). The CDR3 is 12 amino acids.

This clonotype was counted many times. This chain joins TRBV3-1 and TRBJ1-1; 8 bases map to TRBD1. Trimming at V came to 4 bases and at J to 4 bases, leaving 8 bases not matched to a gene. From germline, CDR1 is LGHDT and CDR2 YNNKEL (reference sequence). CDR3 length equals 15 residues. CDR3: CASSPGQGRATEAFF. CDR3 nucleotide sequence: TGTGCCAGCAGCCCTGGACAGGGTAGGGCCACTGAAGCTTTCTTT.

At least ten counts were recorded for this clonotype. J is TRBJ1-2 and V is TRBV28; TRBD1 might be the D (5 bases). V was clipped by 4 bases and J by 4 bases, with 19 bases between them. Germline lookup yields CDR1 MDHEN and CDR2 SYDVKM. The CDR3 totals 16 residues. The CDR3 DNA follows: TGTGCCAGCAGTTCCGGAGCAGGGTGGATAGGCTATGGCTACACCTTC. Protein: CASSSGAGWIGYGYTF.

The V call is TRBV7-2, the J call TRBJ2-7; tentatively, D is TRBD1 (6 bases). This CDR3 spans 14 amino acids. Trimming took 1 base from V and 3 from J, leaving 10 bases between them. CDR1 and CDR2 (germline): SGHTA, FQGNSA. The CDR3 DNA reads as TGTGCCAGCAGCTTAGTGGGGGCTGGCTACGAGCAGTACTTC. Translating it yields CASSLVGAGYEQYF. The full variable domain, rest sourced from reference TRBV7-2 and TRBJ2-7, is GAGVSQSPSNKVTEKGKDVELRCDPISGHTALYWYRQSLGQGLEFLIYFQGNSAPDKSGLPSDRFSAERTGGSVSTLTIQRTQQEDSAVYLCASSLVGAGYEQYFGPGTRLTVT.